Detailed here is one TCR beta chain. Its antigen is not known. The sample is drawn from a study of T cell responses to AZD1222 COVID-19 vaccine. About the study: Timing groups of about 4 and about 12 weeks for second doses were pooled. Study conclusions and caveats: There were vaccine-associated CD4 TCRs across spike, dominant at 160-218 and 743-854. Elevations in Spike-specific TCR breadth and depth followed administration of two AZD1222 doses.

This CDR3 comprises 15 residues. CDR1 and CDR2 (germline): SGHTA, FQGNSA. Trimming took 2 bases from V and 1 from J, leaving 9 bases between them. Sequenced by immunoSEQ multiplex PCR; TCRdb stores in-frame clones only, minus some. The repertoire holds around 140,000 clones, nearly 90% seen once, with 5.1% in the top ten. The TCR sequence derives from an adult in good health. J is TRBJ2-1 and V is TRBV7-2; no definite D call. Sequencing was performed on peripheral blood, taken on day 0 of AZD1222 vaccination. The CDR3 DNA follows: TGTGCCAGCAGCTTAAGTCCGACTTCCTACAATGAGCAGTTCTTC. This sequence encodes CASSLSPTSYNEQFF.